This TCR beta chain was retrieved from a study of blood T cells in healthy people across ages. Study-wide context: With template switching, about one barcoded beta molecule was captured per two T cells. General observations from the study: Roughly linear age-related decline in beta diversity appeared, significant by age approximately 43. Higher diversity and more naive CD4+ cells were features of long-lived donors, compared to aged donors. Since the PBMCs were unsorted, naive and antigen-experienced cells could not be conclusively compared.

The CDR3 totals 17 residues. The ends lost 5 bases at V and 6 bases at J; junction bases unmatched: 15. Germline V gives CDR1 SEHNR, CDR2 FQNEAQ (reference sequence). Next came a second PCR, run for about 6 to 12 cycles, which used a sample-barcoded 5' primer along with a J-beta primer mix. Each CDR3 protein is one row after TCRdb ran MiXCR on the 5' RACE reads. The repertoire holds roughly 800,000 distinct CDR3 sequences, with about 55% as singletons. Of note for this clonotype: Antigen unknown.

The TCR originated in an elderly man in good health. Source material: blood. The chain combines TRBV7-9 with TRBJ1-5; TRBD1 matches 8 bases. The CDR3 DNA sequence: TGTGCCAGCAGCCCGTCAGGGGTGACAGGGGTCGGTCAGCCCCAGCATTTT. The encoded protein is CASSPSGVTGVGQPQHF.